This section outlines one T cell receptor (beta chain) sequence together with its context. What it recognizes is unknown. The CDR3 is 16 amino acids. V shed 10 bases, J shed 1 base, and the junction held 14 bases outside the gene matches. Germline CDR1 reads SGHAT; CDR2 reads FQNNGV. As previously described, bulk TCR libraries were made using listed TCR primers. TCRdb re-called the PCR reads with MiXCR, one entry per CDR3 protein. This table has about 510,000 distinct CDR3 sequences, around 23% appearing once. This specimen comes from a study of molecular identifiers for immune sequencing clone quantification. Overall study context: Replicate RNA came from approximately 20,000 or 100,000 naive CD8 cells and was split five ways, and four parts were sequenced.

Sorting isolated naive CD8 T cells as CD8+CD4-CCR7+CD45RA+ events. Study conclusions and caveats: Sharing of a barcode by identical TCR molecules could cause highly expanded clone sizes to be underestimated.

The sample comprised naive CD8+ T cells from blood, with Jurkat cell RNA spiked in. Subset meaning: FACS-sorted CD8+CD4-CCR7+CD45RA+ naive T cells. This TCR was recovered from a human donor in good health. Some libraries in this study had Jurkat cell RNA spiked in. The chain joins TRBV11-2 to TRBJ1-1; 8 bases line up with TRBD1. This chain's CDR3 is CAIGEGTGLRNTEAFF. The CDR3 DNA is TGTGCCATCGGGGAAGGGACAGGACTCAGGAACACTGAAGCTTTCTTT.